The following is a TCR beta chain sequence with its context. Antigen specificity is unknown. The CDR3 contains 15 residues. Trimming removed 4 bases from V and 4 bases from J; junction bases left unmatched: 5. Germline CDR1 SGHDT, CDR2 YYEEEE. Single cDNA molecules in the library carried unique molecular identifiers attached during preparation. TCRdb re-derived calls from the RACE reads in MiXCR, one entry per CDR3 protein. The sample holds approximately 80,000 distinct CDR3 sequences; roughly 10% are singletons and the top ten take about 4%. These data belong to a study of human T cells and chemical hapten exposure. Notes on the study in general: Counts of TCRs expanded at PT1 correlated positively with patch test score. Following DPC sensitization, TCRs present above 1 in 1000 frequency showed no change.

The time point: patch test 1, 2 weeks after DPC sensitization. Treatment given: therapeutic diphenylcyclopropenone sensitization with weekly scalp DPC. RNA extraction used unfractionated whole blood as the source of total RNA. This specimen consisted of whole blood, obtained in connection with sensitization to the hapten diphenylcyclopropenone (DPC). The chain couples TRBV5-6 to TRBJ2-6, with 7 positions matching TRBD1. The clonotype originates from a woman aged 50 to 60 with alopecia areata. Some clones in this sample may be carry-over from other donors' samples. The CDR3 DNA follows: TGTGCCAGCAGCCGTACAGGGGTCGGGGCCAACGTCCTGACTTTC. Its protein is CASSRTGVGANVLTF. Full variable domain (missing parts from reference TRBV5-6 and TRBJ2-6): DAGVTQSPTHLIKTRGQQVTLRCSPKSGHDTVSWYQQALGQGPQFIFQYYEEEERQRGNFPDRFSGHQFPNYSSELNVNALLLGDSALYLCASSRTGVGANVLTFGAGSRLTVL.